Listed below are T cell receptor beta chains from one sample, sequenced in a study of metastatic and nonmetastatic thyroid tumors. TCRdb re-called clones from the PCR reads using MiXCR. The table shows under 30,000 clones, with approximately 16% occurring only once. Sequencing was carried out using blood. Receptors originate from a male donor with papillary thyroid cancer or a benign thyroid nodule (not recorded which). Some clones in this sample may be carry-over from other donors' samples. CDR3s include the opening cysteine and the closing phenylalanine or tryptophan. A D gene is named only where the DNA matches it firmly. Clone size is given for some rows only: seen once, a few or many times, or a class if the clone is expanded.

>TRBJ2-7|TRBV6-2/TRBV6-3|medium-sized|TRBD2|19
CASSYSKRDSGRVRYEQYF
TGTGCCAGCAGTTACTCGAAACGAGATAGCGGGAGGGTGAGATACGAGCAGTACTTC
>TRBJ1-1|TRBV6-1|many|TRBD1|15
CASSHSPGQGAEAFF
TGTGCCAGCAGCCATTCTCCGGGACAGGGAGCTGAAGCTTTCTTT
>TRBJ2-1|TRBV6-1|few|TRBD1|13
CASILDRSNEQFF
TGTGCCAGCATCCTGGACAGGTCCAATGAGCAGTTCTTC
>TRBJ1-3|TRBV5-1|many|TRBD1|17
CASSLDSTGGISNTIYF
TGCGCCAGCAGCTTAGACTCGACAGGGGGTATATCGAACACCATATATTTT
>TRBJ2-3|TRBV3-1|many|TRBD2|17
CASSPRLAGEGGDTQYF
TGTGCCAGCAGCCCCCGACTAGCGGGAGAGGGAGGCGATACGCAGTATTTT
>TRBJ2-7|TRBV28|many|NA|15
CASGRSGGELYEQYF
TGTGCCAGCGGAAGATCCGGAGGGGAACTCTACGAGCAGTACTTC
>TRBJ2-3|TRBV3-1|many|TRBD2|14
CATGGLADTDTQYF
TGTGCCACCGGTGGACTAGCGGACACAGATACGCAGTATTTT
>TRBJ1-1|TRBV6-1|medium-sized|NA|14
CASSESVMVTEAFF
TGTGCCAGCAGTGAGTCTGTCATGGTCACTGAAGCTTTCTTT
>TRBJ2-7|TRBV20-1|many|TRBD2|14
CSAGIGTSVPEQYF
TGCAGTGCGGGGATCGGGACTAGCGTACCCGAGCAGTACTTC
>TRBJ2-3|TRBV7-6|many|TRBD2|16
CASSPGTSASTDTQYF
TGTGCCAGCAGCCCCGGGACTAGCGCTAGCACAGATACGCAGTATTTT
>TRBJ2-5|TRBV11-2|many|NA|13
CASSLVTRETQYF
TGTGCCAGCAGCTTAGTGACCCGGGAGACCCAGTACTTC
>TRBJ1-5|TRBV20-1|NA|NA|12
CSAGKGHQPQHF
TGCAGTGCTGGGAAGGGACATCAGCCCCAGCATTTT
>TRBJ2-1|TRBV29-1|many|NA|13
CSVDLQGSYEQFF
TGCAGCGTTGACCTACAGGGTTCGTATGAGCAGTTCTTC
>TRBJ1-6|TRBV27|medium-sized|NA|16
CASSPGRSSYNSPLHF
TGTGCCAGCAGCCCCGGACGTAGCTCCTATAATTCACCCCTCCACTTT
>TRBJ2-1|TRBV14|many|TRBD2|12
CASSQTSGEQSF
TGTGCCAGCAGCCAAACTAGCGGTGAGCAGTCCTTC
>TRBJ2-2|TRBV6-2/TRBV6-3|few|NA|13
CATLLNFCGELFF
TGTGCCACCCTCCTTAACTTCTGCGGGGAGCTGTTTTTT
>TRBJ2-7|TRBV9|many|TRBD1|14
CASSVAGQGNEQYF
TGTGCCAGCAGCGTAGCAGGACAGGGAAACGAGCAGTACTTC
>TRBJ1-2|TRBV5-1|many|TRBD1|13
CASSYAGTDSYTF
TGCGCCAGCAGCTACGCTGGGACAGACAGCTACACCTTC
>TRBJ2-5|TRBV15|NA|NA|14
CATSRDSTEETQYF
TGTGCCACCAGCAGAGATTCTACTGAAGAGACCCAGTACTTC
>TRBJ1-1|TRBV9|NA|NA|15
CASSDGRGSLPEAFF
TGTGCCAGCAGCGACGGCCGGGGGTCCCTCCCTGAAGCTTTCTTT
>TRBJ1-2|TRBV10-2|many|NA|13
CASSAQADYGYTF
TGCGCCAGCAGTGCACAGGCAGATTATGGCTACACCTTC
>TRBJ2-7|TRBV12-3/TRBV12-4|NA|TRBD2|17
CASSRGLAGNRGNEQYF
TGTGCCAGCAGCAGGGGACTAGCGGGAAATAGAGGGAACGAGCAGTACTTC
>TRBJ1-5|TRBV5-1|many|NA|15
CASSLYGGTNQPQHF
TGCGCCAGCAGCTTGTACGGGGGAACCAATCAGCCCCAGCATTTT
>TRBJ1-5|TRBV3-1|many|NA|14
CASSQGMQGQAQHF
TGTGCCAGCAGCCAAGGTATGCAGGGCCAGGCCCAGCATTTT
>TRBJ1-4|TRBV6-2/TRBV6-3|many|NA|12
CASRRGAEKLFF
TGTGCCAGCAGACGGGGGGCGGAAAAACTGTTTTTT
>TRBJ2-3|TRBV5-4|many|TRBD2|15
CASSLVAGAADTQYF
TGTGCCAGCAGCTTGGTGGCGGGAGCGGCAGATACGCAGTATTTT
>TRBJ1-5|TRBV4-1|medium-sized|NA|15
CASRPQEYSNQPQHF
TGCGCCAGCAGACCACAGGAGTATAGCAATCAGCCCCAGCATTTT
>TRBJ2-1|TRBV27|many|TRBD2|20
CASSLSGLFLAGGKDNEQFF
TGTGCCAGCAGTTTATCGGGTCTGTTTCTAGCGGGAGGGAAAGACAATGAGCAGTTCTTC
>TRBJ2-7|TRBV15|few|NA|16
CATIRVTQALSGEQYF
TGTGCCACCATCAGGGTCACCCAGGCACTATCGGGAGAGCAGTACTTC
>TRBJ1-2|TRBV19|many|NA|12
CASSTRVRGYTF
TGTGCCAGTAGTACCCGGGTAAGGGGCTACACCTTC
>TRBJ2-1|TRBV6-2/TRBV6-3|few|NA|15
CASSSGQPSNNEQFF
TGTGCCAGCAGTTCCGGACAGCCGTCCAACAATGAGCAGTTCTTC
>TRBJ1-1|TRBV15|many|NA|14
CATSRGGTSAEAFF
TGTGCCACCAGCAGAGGAGGGACTTCCGCTGAAGCTTTCTTT
>TRBJ1-1|TRBV5-1|NA|NA|12
CASSSSNTEAFF
TGCGCCAGCAGTAGTTCGAACACTGAAGCTTTCTTT
>TRBJ2-3|TRBV5-1|NA|NA|17
CASSPSPHGPSTDTQYF
TGCGCCAGCAGCCCTTCCCCGCACGGCCCTAGCACAGATACGCAGTATTTT
>TRBJ2-1|TRBV20-1|many|TRBD2|15
CSALWSGRPRNEQFF
TGCAGTGCGCTCTGGAGCGGGAGGCCCCGCAATGAGCAGTTCTTC
>TRBJ1-1|TRBV15|NA|NA|12
CATSRDKTEAFF
TGTGCCACCAGCAGAGATAAAACCGAAGCTTTCTTT
>TRBJ1-1|TRBV13|medium-sized|NA|16
CASRSRTVRVGAEAFF
TGTGCCAGCAGGAGTCGGACAGTTCGGGTTGGGGCTGAAGCTTTCTTT
>TRBJ2-3|TRBV9|NA|TRBD1|17
CASSGQAGTGVTDTQYF
TGTGCCAGCAGCGGCCAAGCCGGGACAGGGGTTACGGATACGCAGTATTTT
>TRBJ2-7|TRBV6-1|NA|NA|14
CASSDRGGSYEQYF
TGTGCCAGCAGTGACCGAGGGGGGTCCTACGAGCAGTACTTC
>TRBJ1-2|TRBV5-8|NA|NA|12
CAISLGYYGYTF
TGTGCCATCAGCCTGGGGTATTATGGCTACACCTTC
>TRBJ2-1|TRBV20-1|many|TRBD2|14
CSAHLAGDYNEQFF
TGCAGTGCCCATCTAGCGGGAGACTACAATGAGCAGTTCTTC
>TRBJ1-2|TRBV15|many|NA|14
CATSRSGLFYGYTF
TGTGCCACCAGCAGATCCGGGCTTTTCTATGGCTACACCTTC
>TRBJ1-6|TRBV6-1|medium-sized|NA|13
CASSPRYNSPLHF
TGTGCCAGCTCTCCCCGGTATAATTCACCCCTCCACTTT
>TRBJ2-2|TRBV25-1|medium-sized|NA|12
CASSRYTGELFF
TGTGCCAGCAGCCGGTATACCGGGGAGCTGTTTTTT
>TRBJ2-1|TRBV9|NA|NA|16
CSSSVVAGRSYNEQFF
TGCTCCAGCAGCGTAGTGGCGGGTCGGTCCTACAATGAGCAGTTCTTC